The 2 T cell receptor beta chains presented below share a single source sample, sequenced in a study of blood T cells in healthy people across ages. A second about 6 to 11 cycle PCR used barcoded and J-beta primers. MiXCR was run by TCRdb on the 5' RACE reads, yielding one entry per CDR3 protein. The data show hundreds of thousands of distinct CDR3 sequences, approximately 59% seen once. The sample taken for sequencing was blood. The source of these receptors is a man between 60 and 70 years old in good health.

The chain uses TRBV5-5 and TRBJ2-1, with D unresolved. V was cut by 0 bases and J by 2 bases, with 9 bases left in between. Germline CDR1 reads SGHKS; CDR2 reads YYEKEE (reference sequence). The CDR3 contains 15 residues. Here the CDR3 reads CASSLGVEPYNEQFF. The DNA of the CDR3 is TGTGCCAGCAGCTTGGGGGTCGAGCCCTACAATGAGCAGTTCTTC.

The V call is TRBV10-2, the J call TRBJ2-7; TRBD2 agrees at 11 bases. Germline CDR1 reads WSHSY; CDR2 reads SAAADI. V was clipped by 2 bases and J by 4 bases; unmatched bases: 13. This CDR3 region has 18 residues. In DNA form, the CDR3 reads TGCGCCAGCAGTGAGCAACCACCTTGGTCTAGCGGGGGGTACGAGCAGTACTTC. Its protein is CASSEQPPWSSGGYEQYF.